This entry features one T cell receptor beta chain sequence. This CDR3 contains 13 residues. The V gene's germline CDR1 is LNHDA and CDR2 SQIVND (reference sequence). V lost 2 bases to trimming and J lost 5 bases, with 10 bases between them. The sample comes from a study of blood T cell repertoires in COVID-19. As for the study in general: From the United States, Italy and Spain came samples of acute and convalescent COVID-19.

Original processing methods: Amplification from reference gene primers served as the basis for estimated nucleated cell counts. Clones were read by immunoSEQ multiplex PCR, and TCRdb kept only the in-frame ones, dropping some. V and J calls plus clone size are reproduced from that table; the DNA served to infer D and trimming. Among about 200,000 clones listed, about 88% were seen once. The receptor comes from a man in his forties or fifties with active or convalescent COVID-19. The rearrangement links TRBV19 to TRBJ2-7, with D maybe TRBD1 (5 bases). The sample was peripheral blood. The CDR3 sequence: CASSIQGSHEQYF. Here the CDR3 DNA reads TGTGCCAGTAGTATACAGGGTAGCCACGAGCAGTACTTC.